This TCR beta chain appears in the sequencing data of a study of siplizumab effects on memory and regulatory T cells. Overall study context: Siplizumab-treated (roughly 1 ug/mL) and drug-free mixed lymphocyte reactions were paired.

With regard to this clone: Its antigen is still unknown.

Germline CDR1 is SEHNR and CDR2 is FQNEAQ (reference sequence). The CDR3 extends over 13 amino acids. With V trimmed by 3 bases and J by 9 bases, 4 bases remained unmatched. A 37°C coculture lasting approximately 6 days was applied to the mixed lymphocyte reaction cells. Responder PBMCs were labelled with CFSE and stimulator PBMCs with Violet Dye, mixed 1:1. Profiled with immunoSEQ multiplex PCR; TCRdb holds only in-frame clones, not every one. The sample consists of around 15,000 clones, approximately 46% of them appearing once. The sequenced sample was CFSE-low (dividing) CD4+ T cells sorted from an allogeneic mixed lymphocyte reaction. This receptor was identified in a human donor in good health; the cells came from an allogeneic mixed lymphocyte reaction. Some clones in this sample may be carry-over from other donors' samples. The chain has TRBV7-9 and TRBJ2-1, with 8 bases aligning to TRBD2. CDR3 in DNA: TGTGCCAGCAGCTTGGCGGGAGGAGGTGAGCAGTTCTTC. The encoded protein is CASSLAGGGEQFF.